This T cell receptor beta chain was observed in a study of blood T cell repertoires in COVID-19. The method was immunoSEQ multiplex PCR; TCRdb's version includes in-frame clones alone and lacks a portion of them. The top ten hold 25% to 30% of the sample, which has 40,000 to 50,000 clones, roughly 80% seen once. The CDR3 extends over 14 amino acids. V shed 3 bases and J shed 1 base, with 10 bases lying between them. CDR1 SGHRS and CDR2 YFSETQ come from the germline V gene. Sequenced material: peripheral blood. The sequence derives from a woman in her 70s with acute or convalescent COVID-19. This chain uses TRBV5-1 with TRBJ1-1; D might be TRBD1 (5 bases). Here the CDR3 reads CASSWLDRNTEAFF. The DNA for the CDR3 is TGCGCCAGCAGCTGGCTAGACAGGAACACTGAAGCTTTCTTT.